Shown below are 25 T cell receptor beta chains from a single sample sequenced in a study of blood T cell repertoires in COVID-19 (dated by TCRdb to about 2020). Libraries were constructed by the immunoSEQ multiplex PCR assay. The immuneACCESS repertoire file appears here via TCRdb, limited to in-frame rearrangements. These files lack a portion of the clones; in checked studies, under half of the deficit traces to unresolved V genes, and the cause of the others is not known. The sample records about 300,000 clones, roughly 90% of which are singletons. About 1.7% of the sample comes from the top ten. The sequenced sample consisted of PBMCs or T cells enriched from blood (not recorded which). These receptor sequences come from a woman aged 40 to 50 who had recovered from COVID-19.

Only one count was recorded for this clone. The chain joins TRBV25-1 to TRBJ1-4; TRBD1 might be the D (6 bases). Germline CDR1 MGHDK, CDR2 SYGVNS. With 5 bases removed from V and 8 bases from J, the gap between germline ends came to 18 bases. CDR3 length: 15 amino acids. This CDR3 reads CASSTTRDRIEKLFF. CDR3 nucleotide sequence: TGTGCCAGCAGTACGACTCGAGACAGGATCGAAAAACTGTTTTTT.

This clone showed up just a few times. The chain carries TRBV7-9 and TRBJ2-1, with 8 bases that match TRBD2. The CDR3 is 16 amino acids. V was pared by 4 bases and J by 4 bases, with 9 bases of the junction left unmatched. Per the germline V gene, CDR1 is SEHNR and CDR2 is FQNEAQ (reference sequence). The CDR3 reads CASSSLTSGIYNEQFF. In DNA, the CDR3 is TGTGCCAGCAGCTCTTTAACTAGCGGCATTTACAATGAGCAGTTCTTC.

The CDR3 bases are TGTGCCAGCAGCTTGGGGACAGGGGCAAATAATGAAAAACTGTTTTTT. This sequence encodes CASSLGTGANNEKLFF. This chain links TRBV7-8 with TRBJ1-4, with TRBD1 matching over 10 bases. Per the germline V gene, CDR1 is SGHVS and CDR2 is FQNEAQ. Trimming cost V 3 bases and J 4 bases; bases outside gene matches: 5. The CDR3 sequence is 16 residues long.

This chain uses TRBV19 with TRBJ2-7; tentative D call: TRBD1 (5 bases). The CDR3 contains 18 residues. The germline V gene encodes CDR1 LNHDA and CDR2 SQIVND (reference sequence). The V end was cut by 9 bases, the J end by 5 bases, with 32 bases between. DNA for the CDR3: TGTGCCAGACCCCCAAGGGTCGGTGGCAGGGTCTCTTCTAACGAGCAGTACTTC. Amino acids: CARPPRVGGRVSSNEQYF.

The V call is TRBV11-2, the J call TRBJ2-5; D call uncertain. The CDR3 covers 13 residues. V was trimmed by 2 bases and J by 5 bases, leaving 9 bases between them. Germline values: CDR1 SGHAT, CDR2 FQNNGV. Written as DNA, the CDR3 is TGTGCCAGCAGCTTAACCCCCGAGGAGACCCAGTACTTC. Its translation is CASSLTPEETQYF. Using reference TRBV11-2 and TRBJ2-5 for the parts outside the CDR3, the full variable domain is EAGVAQSPRYKIIEKRQSVAFWCNPISGHATLYWYQQILGQGPKLLIQFQNNGVVDDSQLPKDRFSAERLKGVDSTLKIQPAKLEDSAVYLCASSLTPEETQYFGPGTRLLVL.

This clone was found a few times. The chain combines TRBV6-5 with TRBJ2-7; 7 nucleotides line up with TRBD1. V lost 5 bases and J lost 2; bases outside the gene matches: 0. CDR3 length: 12 amino acids. Germline V gene data show CDR1 as MNHEY and CDR2 as SVGAGI. The CDR3 protein is CASSRGPYEQYF. CDR3 sequence (DNA): TGTGCCAGCAGTAGGGGGCCCTACGAGCAGTACTTC.

The chain couples TRBV11-2 to TRBJ1-2; D remains unclear. The V end was cut by 5 bases, the J end by 2 bases, with 6 bases between. The CDR3 is 12 residues long. The germline gives CDR1 SGHAT, CDR2 FQNNGV. CDR3 sequence: CASSRGNYGYTF. The CDR3 DNA sequence: TGTGCCAGCAGCCGGGGAAACTATGGCTACACCTTC.

The chain joins TRBV3-1 (or the pseudogene TRBV3-2) to TRBJ1-1; maybe TRBD1 (6 bases). There are 14 residues in the CDR3. Trimming removed 8 bases at V and 1 base at J, with 14 bases between. Per the germline V gene, CDR1 is LGHDT and CDR2 is YNNKEL (reference sequence). The CDR3 region is CASGIQGSNTEAFF. CDR3 bases: TGTGCCAGCGGTATACAGGGATCGAACACTGAAGCTTTCTTT.

The chain links TRBV5-4 to TRBJ2-2, with 7 bases fitting TRBD2. The CDR3 sequence is 16 residues long. Losses at the gene ends were 3 bases for V and 5 bases for J; bases not matched to a gene: 10. Germline-derived CDR1 and CDR2 are SGHNT and YYREEE (reference sequence). CDR3 sequence reads: CASSSSGAGGTGELFF. The CDR3 DNA reads as TGTGCCAGCAGCTCGAGCGGGGCAGGTGGGACCGGGGAGCTGTTTTTT.

The chain recombines TRBV18 with TRBJ1-5; 7 bases agree with TRBD1. This CDR3 comprises 14 residues. V gave up 3 bases and J gave up 3 bases; unmatched junction bases: 2. Germline V gene data show CDR1 as KGHSH and CDR2 as LQKENI. The CDR3 DNA reads TGTGCCAGCTCACCGACAGGGAACAATCAGCCCCAGCATTTT. This translates into CASSPTGNNQPQHF.

This chain connects TRBV3-1 (or the pseudogene TRBV3-2) to TRBJ2-7; D perhaps matches TRBD2 (5 bases). The CDR3 has 14 residues. The germline CDR1 and CDR2 sequences are LGHDT and YNNKEL (reference sequence). Trimming pared 0 bases from V and 5 bases from J, leaving 11 bases between. DNA for the CDR3: TGTGCCAGCAGCCAAGATCTAGCCGGGGACGAGCAGTACTTC. This sequence encodes CASSQDLAGDEQYF.

The gene calls are TRBV29-1 and TRBJ1-3; D might be TRBD1 (6 bases). V lost 5 bases and J 2 bases, leaving 10 bases between the germline ends. This CDR3 spans 13 amino acids. CDR1 and CDR2 from the germline V gene are SQVTM and ANQGSEA. Written as DNA, the CDR3 is TGCAGCGTTACTCAGGGGACTGGAAACACCATATATTTT. Translated: CSVTQGTGNTIYF. The whole variable domain, filled in from reference TRBV29-1 and TRBJ1-3, reads SAVISQKPSRDICQRGTSLTIQCQVDSQVTMMFWYRQQPGQSLTLIATANQGSEATYESGFVIDKFPISRPNLTFSTLTVSNMSPEDSSIYLCSVTQGTGNTIYFGEGSWLTVV.

This clone is a singleton in its sample. The CDR3 DNA reads as TGTGCCAGCAGCTTATCTAGCTTTGGGGCCAACGTCCTGACTTTC. As protein: CASSLSSFGANVLTF. The gene calls are TRBV5-4 and TRBJ2-6; D perhaps matches TRBD2 (5 bases). The CDR3 contains 15 residues. CDR1 is SGHNT, CDR2 YYREEE, per germline (reference sequence). Deletions cut 2 bases from V and 3 bases from J, with 9 bases between.

This rearrangement joins TRBV6-2 or TRBV6-3 to TRBJ2-3; unclear D gene. In germline, CDR1 is MNHEY, CDR2 SVGEGT. V was cut by 2 bases and J by 5 bases, with 11 bases left in between. This CDR3 has 14 residues. The CDR3 bases are TGTGCCAGCAGTTACGAGGTTCGGTTAGATACGCAGTATTTT. Protein sequence: CASSYEVRLDTQYF.

The V call is TRBV5-1, the J call TRBJ2-3, with 9 nucleotides matching TRBD2. This CDR3 comprises 16 residues. Trimming took 4 bases from V and 3 from J; bases not matched to a gene: 9. CDR1 and CDR2 (germline): SGHRS, YFSETQ. The CDR3 nucleotides are TGCGCCAGCAGCCCCCTGACTAGCGGACAAACAGATACGCAGTATTTT. Amino acids: CASSPLTSGQTDTQYF.

This chain links TRBV6-5 with TRBJ1-2; no clear D. Germline V lookup: CDR1 MNHEY, CDR2 SVGAGI. The V and J ends lost 0 bases and 0 bases respectively, with 8 bases between them. The CDR3 length is 15 residues. For the CDR3, the DNA is TGTGCCAGCAGTTACTCTGGCGGAACTAACTATGGCTACACCTTC. It codes for CASSYSGGTNYGYTF.

The chain is built from TRBV18 and TRBJ2-7; 9 bases agree with TRBD1. CDR1 and CDR2 from the germline V gene are KGHSH and LQKENI. CDR3 length: 18 amino acids. The V and J ends lost 3 bases and 3 bases, in that order; junction bases with no gene match: 15. CDR3 DNA: TGTGCCAGCTCACCCACACTTACCGGGACAGGGAAGAACTACGAGCAGTACTTC. This translates into CASSPTLTGTGKNYEQYF. The variable domain in full, completed from reference TRBV18 and TRBJ2-7, reads NAGVMQNPRHLVRRRGQEARLRCSPMKGHSHVYWYRQLPEEGLKFMVYLQKENIIDESGMPKERFSAEFPKEGPSILRIQQVVRGDSAAYFCASSPTLTGTGKNYEQYFGPGTRLTVT.

V is TRBV29-1 and J is TRBJ1-4, with TRBD1 as a possible D gene (5 bases). Germline CDR1 reads SQVTM; CDR2 reads ANQGSEA. The CDR3 is 16 amino acids. Deletions cut 7 bases from V and 1 base from J, with 19 bases between. The CDR3 nucleotides read TGCAGCGCTTCGTCCCCGGGGGGTCTAACTAATGAAAAACTGTTTTTT. Protein sequence: CSASSPGGLTNEKLFF.

This clone was seen only a few times. The rearrangement joins TRBV5-4 to TRBJ1-3; D unresolved. Germline-derived CDR1 and CDR2 are SGHNT and YYREEE (reference sequence). The length of the CDR3 is 16 residues. Trimming stripped 0 bases from V and 4 bases from J, with 14 bases between. The CDR3 here is CASSLASSGLGNTIYF. The CDR3 DNA reads as TGTGCCAGCAGCTTGGCCTCCTCGGGTCTCGGAAACACCATATATTTT.

The rearrangement uses TRBV4-1 and TRBJ1-2; D possibly corresponds to TRBD1 (5 bases). The V gene lost 6 bases and the J gene lost 5 bases, with 19 bases spanning the gap. The CDR3 runs 15 residues. Germline V gives CDR1 MGHRA, CDR2 YSYEKL. CDR3 sequence: CASRPGPLGPYGYTF. CDR3 in DNA: TGCGCCAGCAGACCCGGTCCCTTGGGGCCTTATGGCTACACCTTC.

This rearrangement joins TRBV27 to TRBJ2-5; TRBD2 matches 9 bases. V was clipped by 4 bases and J by 3 bases; unmatched bases: 12. The CDR3 is 17 residues long. The V gene's germline CDR1 is MNHEY and CDR2 SMNVEV (reference sequence). The CDR3 sequence: CASSSLAGLLEKETQYF. CDR3 bases: TGTGCCAGCAGTTCTCTAGCGGGACTACTAGAAAAAGAGACCCAGTACTTC.

J is TRBJ2-5 and V is TRBV11-2; the match to TRBD2 covers 8 bases. Germline CDR1 is SGHAT and CDR2 is FQNNGV. Trimming took 7 bases from V and 3 from J; bases not matched to a gene: 13. The CDR3 totals 16 residues. The CDR3 reads CASTPRGGPNEETQYF. DNA for the CDR3: TGTGCCAGCACCCCTCGGGGGGGGCCGAACGAAGAGACCCAGTACTTC.

V gene TRBV13 combines with J gene TRBJ2-5, with D perhaps matching TRBD2 (5 bases). From germline, CDR1 is PRHDT and CDR2 FYEKMQ (reference sequence). The CDR3 sequence is 14 residues long. Trimming removed 3 bases at V and 5 bases at J, with 13 bases between. CDR3 in amino acids: CASSLDSSRETQYF. For the CDR3, the DNA is TGTGCCAGCAGCTTGGACTCCTCGAGGGAGACCCAGTACTTC. The full variable domain, its missing parts supplied by reference TRBV13 and TRBJ2-5, is AAGVIQSPRHLIKEKRETATLKCYPIPRHDTVYWYQQGPGQDPQFLISFYEKMQSDKGSIPDRFSAQQFSDYHSELNMSSLELGDSALYFCASSLDSSRETQYFGPGTRLLVL.

The chain recombines TRBV19 with TRBJ2-7; D possibly corresponds to TRBD2 (7 bases). The CDR3 sequence is 14 residues long. With 6 bases removed from V and 1 base from J, the gap between germline ends came to 13 bases. Per the germline V gene, CDR1 is LNHDA and CDR2 is SQIVND (reference sequence). The DNA for the CDR3 is TGTGCCAGTAGCCAGGGAGGGGGTTCCTACGAGCAGTACTTC. It codes for CASSQGGGSYEQYF.

This chain links TRBV7-3 with TRBJ2-3, with 9 bases aligning to TRBD2. Trimming removed 3 bases from V and 7 bases from J; junction bases left unmatched: 17. The CDR3 sequence is 18 residues long. CDR1 is SGHTA, CDR2 FQGTGA, per germline. CDR3 in amino acids: CASSFLPAGGGGANTQYF. The CDR3 DNA is TGTGCCAGCAGCTTCCTCCCTGCGGGCGGGGGGGGCGCAAATACGCAGTATTTT.